This T cell receptor beta chain is drawn from a study of molecular identifiers for immune sequencing clone quantification. Notes on the study in general: Jurkat TCR RNA from one cell was spiked into about a million naive cells, and it was reportedly detectable there. Naive cells had under 1% of molecules in clones above 20 RNA copies, effectors over 97%.

This CDR3 is built from 16 residues. Trimming left V 1 base short and J 1 base short, with 11 bases between. CDR1 is SGHAT and CDR2 is FQNNGV in the germline V gene. This clonotype was seen only a few times. Its antigen remains unknown. Previously reported methods and listed TCR primers produced the bulk TCR libraries. One entry per CDR3 protein results from TCRdb running MiXCR on the PCR reads. Found here are about 330,000 distinct CDR3 sequences, roughly 24% of them singletons; the top ten hold around 0.74%. The clonotype was recovered from a human donor in good health. Some libraries in this study had Jurkat cell RNA spiked in. Material for sequencing was naive CD8+ T cells from blood, with Jurkat cell RNA spiked in. Sample subset: FACS-sorted CD8+CD4-CCR7+CD45RA+ naive T cells. The chain links TRBV11-2 to TRBJ2-1; TRBD1 might be the D (5 bases). The CDR3 nucleotides read TGTGCCAGCAGCTTAGCGGGCAGGGTTTCCTACAATGAGCAGTTCTTC. Residues: CASSLAGRVSYNEQFF.